Sequencing of this TCR beta chain was carried out in a study of cytomegalovirus exposure and HLA in healthy donors. Findings and limits, study-wide: Listed as cytomegalovirus-associated were 150 to 200 TCR beta chains. A later analysis, which compared TCR beta chains of equal frequency, found the HLA-associated ones more clonally expanded.

Regarding this clone: Its antigen is as yet unknown.

Germline V gene sequence: CDR1 LNHDA, CDR2 SQIVND (reference sequence). This CDR3 has 14 amino acids. After removal of 1 base from V and 8 bases from J, the junction contained 4 bases not matched to a gene. Primers for the PCR totalled 60 Vbeta and 13 Jbeta. TCRdb's copy holds only in-frame clones and misses some; the assay was immunoSEQ multiplex PCR. In the table there are 100,000 to 150,000 clones, over 65% of which are singletons. The sample comprised PBMCs. This receptor was identified in a man aged 45 to 65 in good health and CMV-seronegative. J is TRBJ1-2 and V is TRBV19; 10 positions agree with TRBD1. Here the CDR3 DNA reads TGTGCCAGTAGTATAGGACAGGGGGCTAACGGCTACACCTTC. Amino acid sequence: CASSIGQGANGYTF.